This paragraph covers one TCR beta chain sequence. The CDR3 extends over 13 amino acids. Germline CDR1 is SGDLS and CDR2 is YYNGEE. Trimming cost V 0 bases and J 4 bases, with 6 bases left between them. Investigators merged groups given second doses at roughly 4 or roughly 12 weeks. The data are from a study of T cell responses to AZD1222 COVID-19 vaccine. Sequencing used immunoSEQ multiplex PCR; TCRdb keeps in-frame clones, though not all of them. Here the sample spans about 88,000 clones, about nine tenths being singletons. This receptor was identified in an adult who received the AZD1222 COVID-19 vaccine. The sample consisted of peripheral blood, taken 28 days after the second AZD1222 dose. The rearrangement joins TRBV9 to TRBJ2-3, with D unclear. In DNA form, the CDR3 reads TGTGCCAGCAGCGTAGGTAGGTCAGATACGCAGTATTTT. This gives the protein CASSVGRSDTQYF.